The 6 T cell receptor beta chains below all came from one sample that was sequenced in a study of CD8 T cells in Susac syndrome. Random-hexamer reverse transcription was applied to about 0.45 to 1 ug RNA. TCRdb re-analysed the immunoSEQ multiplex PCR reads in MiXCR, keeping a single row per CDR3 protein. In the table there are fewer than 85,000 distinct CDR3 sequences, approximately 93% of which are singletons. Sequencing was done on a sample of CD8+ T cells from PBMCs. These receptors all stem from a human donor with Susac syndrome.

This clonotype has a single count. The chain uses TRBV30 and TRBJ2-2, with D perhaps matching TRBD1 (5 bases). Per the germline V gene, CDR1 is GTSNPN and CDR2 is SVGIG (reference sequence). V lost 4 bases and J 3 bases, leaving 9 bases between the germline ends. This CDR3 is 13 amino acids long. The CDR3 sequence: CAWTRDDTGELFF. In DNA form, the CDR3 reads TGTGCCTGGACCAGGGATGACACCGGGGAGCTGTTTTTT.

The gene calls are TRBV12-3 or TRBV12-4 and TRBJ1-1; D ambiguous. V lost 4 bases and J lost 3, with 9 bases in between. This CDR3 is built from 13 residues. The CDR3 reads CASSSTWDTEAFF. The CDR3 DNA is TGTGCCAGCAGTTCAACCTGGGACACTGAAGCTTTCTTT.

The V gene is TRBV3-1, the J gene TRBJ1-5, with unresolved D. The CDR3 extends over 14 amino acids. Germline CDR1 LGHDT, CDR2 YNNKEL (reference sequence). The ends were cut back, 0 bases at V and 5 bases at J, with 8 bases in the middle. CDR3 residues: CASSQDGGYQPQHF. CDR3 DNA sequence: TGTGCCAGCAGCCAAGATGGAGGTTATCAGCCCCAGCATTTT.

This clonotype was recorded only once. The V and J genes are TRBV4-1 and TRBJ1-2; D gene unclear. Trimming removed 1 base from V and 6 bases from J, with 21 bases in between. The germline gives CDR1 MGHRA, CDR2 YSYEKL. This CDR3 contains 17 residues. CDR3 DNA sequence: TGCGCCAGCAGCCAAGGAGCCGAAGACCCGGGTCCGGATGGCTACACCTTC. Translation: CASSQGAEDPGPDGYTF.

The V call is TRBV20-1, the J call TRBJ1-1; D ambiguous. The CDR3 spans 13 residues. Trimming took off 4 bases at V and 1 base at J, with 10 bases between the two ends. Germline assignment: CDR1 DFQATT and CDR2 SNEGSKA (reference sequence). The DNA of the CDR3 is TGCAGTGCTACCGGGGATTGGAACACTGAAGCTTTCTTT. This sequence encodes CSATGDWNTEAFF.

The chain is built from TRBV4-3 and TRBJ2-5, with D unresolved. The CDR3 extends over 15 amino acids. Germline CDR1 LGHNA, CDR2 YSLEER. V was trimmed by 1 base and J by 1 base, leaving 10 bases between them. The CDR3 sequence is CASSQGAVLQETQYF. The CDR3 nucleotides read TGCGCCAGCAGCCAAGGCGCGGTACTCCAAGAGACCCAGTACTTC.